The 19 T cell receptor beta chains reported below all come from one sample, sequenced in a study of shared clonotypes between healthy human individuals. CD8 cells regarded as naive lacked CD45RO, were positively chosen for CCR7, and omitted terminally differentiated effector memory CD45RA+ cells. The repertoire was sequenced with immunoSEQ multiplex PCR; TCRdb's copy has only in-frame clones and lacks some. The data hold 760,000 or so clones, with roughly 96% observed a single time. Sequenced input: naive CD8+ T cells sorted from blood. These receptors were taken from a man between 25 and 39 years old in good health.

This clone was seen just once. The same CDR3 is also encoded by other DNA sequences in this sample. This chain joins TRBV7-2 and TRBJ2-7; D call uncertain. The V gene lost 1 base and the J gene lost 0 bases, with 7 bases spanning the gap. The CDR3 consists of 14 residues. CDR1 is SGHTA, CDR2 FQGNSA, per germline. The DNA of the CDR3 is TGTGCCAGCAGCTTAGAGGGCTACTCCTACGAGCAGTACTTC. Translating it yields CASSLEGYSYEQYF.

The CDR3 loop reads CATLERDTGELFF. The CDR3 DNA reads TGTGCCACCCTGGAGCGGGACACCGGGGAGCTGTTTTTT. The J gene is TRBJ2-2, the V gene TRBV28, with D possibly TRBD2 on 6 matching bases. The CDR3 runs 13 residues. Germline loops: CDR1 MDHEN, CDR2 SYDVKM. Trimming pared 10 bases from V and 3 bases from J, leaving 12 bases between.

The CDR3 sequence: CASSSRGQTYEQYF. In DNA form, the CDR3 reads TGTGCCAGCAGCTCAAGGGGACAGACCTACGAGCAGTACTTC. V usage is TRBV13 and J usage is TRBJ2-7; 7 bases are a match to TRBD1. J lost 2 bases, V lost 4 bases, and 5 bases had no gene match. CDR3 size: 14 residues. Germline V CDR1 and CDR2: PRHDT, FYEKMQ (reference sequence). Variable domain in full (rest from reference TRBV13 and TRBJ2-7): AAGVIQSPRHLIKEKRETATLKCYPIPRHDTVYWYQQGPGQDPQFLISFYEKMQSDKGSIPDRFSAQQFSDYHSELNMSSLELGDSALYFCASSSRGQTYEQYFGPGTRLTVT.

This sequence joins TRBV30 and TRBJ2-5, with 8 positions matching TRBD2. The J segment lost 2 bases and the V segment lost 7 bases, leaving 12 bases of the junction unmatched. This CDR3 region has 15 residues. In germline, CDR1 is GTSNPN, CDR2 SVGIG (reference sequence). The CDR3 DNA reads as TGTGCCTCGAGAAGAAGCGGGAGTAGACAAGAGACCCAGTACTTC. Translated, it gives CASRRSGSRQETQYF.

The chain recombines TRBV2 with TRBJ1-1, with no clear D. Germline lookup yields CDR1 SNHLY and CDR2 FYNNEI. The germline V and J ends were trimmed by 6 bases and 1 base, with 9 bases remaining between them. The CDR3 covers 13 residues. The CDR3 DNA is TGTGCCAGCAGAGACTCGGGGAACACTGAAGCTTTCTTT. Amino acids: CASRDSGNTEAFF.

This clone came up once. The rearrangement uses TRBV16 and TRBJ1-1, with 10 bases identical to TRBD1. The V and J ends lost 3 bases and 5 bases, in that order; junction bases with no gene match: 9. The germline V gene has CDR1 KGHSY and CDR2 FQNENV. This CDR3 is built from 16 residues. The CDR3 reads CASSQNAGTGDTEAFF. CDR3 sequence (DNA): TGTGCCAGCAGCCAGAACGCCGGGACAGGGGATACTGAAGCTTTCTTT.

For the CDR3, the DNA is TGTGCCAGCAGCTTAGGGCCTAGCGGGTACGAGCAGTACTTC. It codes for CASSLGPSGYEQYF. The J gene is TRBJ2-7, the V gene TRBV7-6, with 8 bases lining up with TRBD2. The CDR3 runs 14 residues. V trimming: 1 base; J trimming: 4 bases; junction bases outside the gene matches: 3. The germline V gene encodes CDR1 SGHVS and CDR2 FNYEAQ.

This chain joins TRBV7-3 and TRBJ2-1; 7 nucleotides match TRBD2. CDR3 size: 18 residues. Germline V lookup: CDR1 SGHTA, CDR2 FQGTGA. V was clipped by 5 bases and J by 5 bases; unmatched bases: 18. The CDR3 nucleotides read TGTGCCAGCAGCGAGGCCTCGCGGGAGTCTACGGCCGACAATGAGCAGTTCTTC. This encodes CASSEASRESTADNEQFF. The entire variable domain, with the rest obtained from reference TRBV7-3 and TRBJ2-1, is as follows: GAGVSQTPSNKVTEKGKYVELRCDPISGHTALYWYRQSLGQGPEFLIYFQGTGAADDSGLPNDRFFAVRPEGSVSTLKIQRTERGDSAVYLCASSEASRESTADNEQFFGPGTRLTVL.

This clone was seen a single time. The chain carries TRBV4-1 and TRBJ2-7, with 10 positions matching TRBD2. The V gene's germline CDR1 is MGHRA and CDR2 YSYEKL. J lost 3 bases, V lost 1 base, and 6 bases had no gene match. The CDR3 consists of 16 residues. The CDR3 reads CASSQGWSSGSYEQYF. The CDR3 bases are TGCGCCAGCAGCCAAGGCTGGTCTAGCGGGAGCTACGAGCAGTACTTC.

This rearrangement joins TRBV7-9 to TRBJ1-1, with 8 bases identical to TRBD1. CDR3 length equals 19 residues. Germline V gene data show CDR1 as SEHNR and CDR2 as FQNEAQ (reference sequence). V trimming: 1 base; J trimming: 0 bases; junction bases outside the gene matches: 13. The CDR3 DNA follows: TGTGCCAGCAGCTTAGATCGCCTGGACAGGGATACCATGAACACTGAAGCTTTCTTT. Encoded protein: CASSLDRLDRDTMNTEAFF.

The J gene is TRBJ1-5, the V gene TRBV13; no definite D call. Germline loops: CDR1 PRHDT, CDR2 FYEKMQ (reference sequence). Deletions cut 1 base from V and 3 bases from J, with 7 bases between. The CDR3 runs to 14 residues. CDR3 bases: TGTGCCAGCAGCTTAGCAGGTTTCAATCAGCCCCAGCATTTT. This codes for CASSLAGFNQPQHF. The variable domain in full, with the rest retrieved from reference TRBV13 and TRBJ1-5, is AAGVIQSPRHLIKEKRETATLKCYPIPRHDTVYWYQQGPGQDPQFLISFYEKMQSDKGSIPDRFSAQQFSDYHSELNMSSLELGDSALYFCASSLAGFNQPQHFGDGTRLSIL.

This rearrangement joins TRBV9 to TRBJ2-2; a possible D gene is TRBD1 (6 bases). The CDR3 runs 14 residues. The germline V and J ends were trimmed by 4 bases and 7 bases, with 14 bases remaining between them. Per the germline V gene, CDR1 is SGDLS and CDR2 is YYNGEE. This chain's CDR3 is CASSPSTGFGELFF. The DNA of the CDR3 is TGTGCCAGCAGCCCTTCCACAGGGTTCGGGGAGCTGTTTTTT.

The chain recombines TRBV9 with TRBJ2-2; the D is unclear. The V gene lost 0 bases and the J gene lost 5 bases, with 14 bases spanning the gap. The CDR3 has 16 residues. Germline CDR1 and CDR2: SGDLS and YYNGEE. CDR3: CASSVATTGGTGELFF. The DNA for the CDR3 is TGTGCCAGCAGCGTAGCTACAACGGGCGGAACCGGGGAGCTGTTTTTT. The whole variable domain, remainder taken from reference TRBV9 and TRBJ2-2, is DSGVTQTPKHLITATGQRVTLRCSPRSGDLSVYWYQQSLDQGLQFLIQYYNGEERAKGNILERFSAQQFPDLHSELNLSSLELGDSALYFCASSVATTGGTGELFFGEGSRLTVL.

V gene TRBV5-6 combines with J gene TRBJ2-7; D unresolved. The CDR3 sequence is 11 residues long. The V end was cut by 7 bases, the J end by 3 bases, with 8 bases between. Germline V lookup: CDR1 SGHDT, CDR2 YYEEEE. The CDR3 region is CASGIGYEQYF. The CDR3 bases are TGTGCCAGCGGCATCGGCTACGAGCAGTACTTC.

The J gene is TRBJ2-1, the V gene TRBV7-9, with 12 bases lining up with TRBD1. The CDR3 totals 15 residues. V lost 8 bases and J lost 8; bases outside the gene matches: 10. Looked up from germline, CDR1 is SEHNR and CDR2 is FQNEAQ (reference sequence). CDR3 sequence: CASRSEGTGGHEQFF. DNA of the CDR3: TGTGCCAGCCGATCCGAGGGGACAGGGGGCCATGAGCAGTTCTTC.

This sequence joins TRBV28 and TRBJ1-5; D uncertain. V was cut by 6 bases and J by 2 bases, with 14 bases left in between. Germline assignment: CDR1 MDHEN and CDR2 SYDVKM. The CDR3 extends over 15 amino acids. In DNA form, the CDR3 reads TGTGCCAGCAGCCACGGACGGTTTGGCAATCAGCCCCAGCATTTT. Its translation: CASSHGRFGNQPQHF. Variable domain in full (rest from reference TRBV28 and TRBJ1-5): DVKVTQSSRYLVKRTGEKVFLECVQDMDHENMFWYRQDPGLGLRLIYFSYDVKMKEKGDIPEGYSVSREKKERFSLILESASTNQTSMYLCASSHGRFGNQPQHFGDGTRLSIL.

This chain uses TRBV7-6 with TRBJ2-2, with 7 bases that match TRBD2. The germline CDR1 and CDR2 sequences are SGHVS and FNYEAQ. V was pared by 0 bases and J by 7 bases, with 5 bases of the junction left unmatched. CDR3 size: 15 residues. CDR3 bases: TGTGCCAGCAGCTTAGCGGGAGGGTCGGACGGGGAGCTGTTTTTT. Protein sequence: CASSLAGGSDGELFF. Full variable domain (remainder filled in from reference TRBV7-6 and TRBJ2-2): GAGVSQSPRYKVTKRGQDVALRCDPISGHVSLYWYRQALGQGPEFLTYFNYEAQQDKSGLPNDRFSAERPEGSISTLTIQRTEQRDSAMYRCASSLAGGSDGELFFGEGSRLTVL.

The CDR3, as DNA: TGCAGCGTTGCGGGACCAGAGTACAATGAGCAGTTCTTC. Its translation: CSVAGPEYNEQFF. V gene TRBV29-1 combines with J gene TRBJ2-1; D possibly matches TRBD1 or TRBD2 (5 bases each). The V end lost 4 bases, the J end lost 4 bases, and 11 bases lay between the germline ends. CDR1 is SQVTM and CDR2 is ANQGSEA in the germline V gene. The CDR3 is 13 amino acids.

This clone was seen a single time. The chain recombines TRBV5-4 with TRBJ1-3, with D tentatively TRBD1 (6 bases). This CDR3 is built from 14 residues. Trimming removed 3 bases from V and 2 bases from J, with 9 bases in between. Germline CDR1 and CDR2: SGHNT and YYREEE (reference sequence). In DNA, the CDR3 is TGTGCCAGCAGCTCAACAGGGACTGGAAACACCATATATTTT. Translation: CASSSTGTGNTIYF.